This TCR beta chain was documented in a study of CXCR3-negative and CXCR3-positive naive CD8 T cells. CDR3 length equals 14 residues. CDR1 and CDR2 (germline): LNHDA, SQIVND (reference sequence). Study findings and constraints: CXCR3-expressing naive cells carried TRB CDR3s more hydrophobic than those of CXCR3-negative naive cells.

As regards this clonotype: Its specificity is unknown.

5' RACE that incorporated UMI labels was used to prepare the TRB cDNA libraries. TCRdb reanalyzed the 5' RACE reads, giving one entry per CDR3 protein sequence and no DNA. The table lists nearly 110,000 distinct CDR3 sequences, with over 0.35% in the top ten. The sample taken for sequencing was naive CXCR3+ CD8+ T cells from blood. Subset of the sample: CD45RO-CCR7+CD27+CD95- naive CD8+ T cells expressing CXCR3 (TNR3+). This TCR derives from a human donor in good health. Some clones in this sample may be carry-over from other donors' samples. The chain carries TRBV19 and TRBJ2-5; the D call from TCRdb, TRBD2, cannot be confirmed without DNA. The CDR3 is CASSVLTRPETQYF.